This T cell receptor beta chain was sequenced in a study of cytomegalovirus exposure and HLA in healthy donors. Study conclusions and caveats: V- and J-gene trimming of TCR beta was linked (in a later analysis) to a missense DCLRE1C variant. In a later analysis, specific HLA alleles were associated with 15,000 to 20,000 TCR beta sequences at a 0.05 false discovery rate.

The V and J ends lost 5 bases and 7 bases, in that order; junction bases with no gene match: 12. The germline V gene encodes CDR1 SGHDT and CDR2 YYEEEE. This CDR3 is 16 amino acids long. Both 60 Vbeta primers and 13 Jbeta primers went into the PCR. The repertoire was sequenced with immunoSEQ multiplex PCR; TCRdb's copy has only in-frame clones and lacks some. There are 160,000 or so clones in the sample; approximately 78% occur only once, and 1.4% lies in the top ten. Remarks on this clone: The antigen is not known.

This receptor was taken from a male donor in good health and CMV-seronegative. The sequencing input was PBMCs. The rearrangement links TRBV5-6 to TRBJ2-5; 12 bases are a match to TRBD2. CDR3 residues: CASRLTSGGFGGTQYF. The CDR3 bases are TGTGCCAGCAGATTGACTAGCGGGGGATTTGGGGGGACCCAGTACTTC.